This T cell receptor (beta chain) was obtained from a study of T cells in Graves' hyperthyroidism and ophthalmopathy. Subjects with ophthalmopathy showed a Clinical Activity Score no lower than 3, a NOSPECS grade no lower than 4, and a duration shorter than 3 months. Amplified TCR beta CDR3 regions derived from RNA transcripts. TCR CDR3 regions were first amplified by RT-PCR with HTBI primers. MiXCR was run by TCRdb on the multiplex PCR reads, yielding one entry per CDR3 protein. Of about half a million distinct CDR3 sequences listed, about 24% are singletons. Study results and caveats: Most expanded thyroid clonotypes above 0.001 recurred in blood.

This CDR3 has 13 residues. Trimming shortened V by 1 base and J by 5 bases, and 9 bases separated the two germline ends. Germline V lookup: CDR1 MNHEY, CDR2 SMNVEV (reference sequence). Many counts were recorded for this clonotype. What it binds is not known. This TCR derives from a woman in her thirties with Graves' ophthalmopathy. The gene calls are TRBV27 and TRBJ2-7, with D unresolved. The sequencing input was blood. The CDR3 region has the DNA TGTGCCAGCAGTTTATATGTCCGGGACGAGCAGTACTTC. Its protein product is CASSLYVRDEQYF.